These 20 T cell receptor beta chains were sequenced from one sample in a study of OX40 agonist ivuxolimab in advanced cancers. Libraries were prepared by immunoSEQ multiplex PCR; TCRdb keeps only in-frame clonotypes and omits some of them. The sample comprises around 60,000 clones, about 86% of which are singletons, and about 1% rests with the top ten. Sequenced here: CD4+ or CD8+ T cells sorted from blood, sampled in a trial of the OX40 agonist ivuxolimab. These receptors were collected from an adult with an advanced solid tumor such as melanoma, head and neck, liver or kidney cancer.

V is TRBV30 and J is TRBJ1-6; possibly TRBD1 for D (5 bases). This CDR3 comprises 13 residues. V lost 0 bases to trimming and J lost 15 bases, with 15 bases between them. The V gene's germline CDR1 is GTSNPN and CDR2 SVGIG (reference sequence). The CDR3 DNA is TGTGCCTGGAGTGTACGGACAACCTCGGGCCTCCACTTT. It is translated as CAWSVRTTSGLHF. Full variable domain (remainder filled in from reference TRBV30 and TRBJ1-6): SQTIHQWPATLVQPVGSPLSLECTVEGTSNPNLYWYRQAAGRGLQLLFYSVGIGQISSEVPQNLSASRPQDRQFILSSKKLLLSDSGFYLCAWSVRTTSGLHFGNGTRLTVT.

The V and J genes are TRBV18 and TRBJ2-1, with TRBD1 matching over 7 bases. Looked up from germline, CDR1 is KGHSH and CDR2 is LQKENI. CDR3 size: 15 residues. The J segment lost 0 bases and the V segment lost 6 bases, leaving 5 bases of the junction unmatched. This chain's CDR3 is CASSKQGSSYNEQFF. The CDR3 region has the DNA TGTGCCAGCTCCAAACAGGGGAGCTCCTACAATGAGCAGTTCTTC. Combining the CDR3 with reference TRBV18 and TRBJ2-1 gives the whole variable domain NAGVMQNPRHLVRRRGQEARLRCSPMKGHSHVYWYRQLPEEGLKFMVYLQKENIIDESGMPKERFSAEFPKEGPSILRIQQVVRGDSAAYFCASSKQGSSYNEQFFGPGTRLTVL.

This CDR3 is CASSLEARAYEQYF. DNA for the CDR3: TGCGCCAGCAGCTTGGAGGCCAGGGCCTACGAGCAGTACTTC. J is TRBJ2-7 and V is TRBV5-1; possible D gene TRBD1, 5 bases. The CDR3 spans 14 residues. V lost 0 bases to trimming and J lost 2 bases, with 9 bases between them. CDR1 and CDR2 from the germline V gene are SGHRS and YFSETQ. Drawing the rest from reference TRBV5-1 and TRBJ2-7, the complete variable domain is KAGVTQTPRYLIKTRGQQVTLSCSPISGHRSVSWYQQTPGQGLQFLFEYFSETQRNKGNFPGRFSGRQFSNSRSEMNVSTLELGDSALYLCASSLEARAYEQYFGPGTRLTVT.

This clone was detected once. J is TRBJ1-2 and V is TRBV5-4; 7 bases are a match to TRBD1. This CDR3 region has 16 residues. V shed 0 bases and J 7 bases; nucleotides not matched to a gene: 12. CDR1 SGHNT and CDR2 YYREEE come from the germline V gene (reference sequence). For the CDR3, the DNA is TGTGCCAGCAGCTTGGATGGGTACGACAGGGCCTCTGGCTACACCTTC. Its protein product is CASSLDGYDRASGYTF.

The sample holds a few counts of this clone. This sequence joins TRBV6-1 and TRBJ2-2; 7 bases line up with TRBD1. V shed 8 bases, J shed 4 bases, and the junction held 4 bases outside the gene matches. Germline V CDR1 and CDR2: MNHNS, SASEGT. The CDR3 is 13 amino acids. The chain's CDR3 is CASSGQFTGELFF. DNA for the CDR3: TGTGCCAGCTCGGGACAGTTCACCGGGGAGCTGTTTTTT.

This rearrangement joins TRBV11-2 to TRBJ1-1, with 7 bases identical to TRBD1. Germline loops: CDR1 SGHAT, CDR2 FQNNGV. The CDR3 consists of 14 residues. Trimming cost V 5 bases and J 11 bases; bases outside gene matches: 14. CDR3 in DNA: TGTGCCAGCAGCGACGTGACAGGGAACTCTATCGCTTTCTTT. Protein product: CASSDVTGNSIAFF.

The chain is built from TRBV5-4 and TRBJ2-4, with TRBD2 matching over 8 bases. The CDR3 sequence is 14 residues long. Germline lookup yields CDR1 SGHNT and CDR2 YYREEE (reference sequence). The junction had 3 bases not matched to a gene; V was cut back by 0 bases and J by 7 bases. Written as DNA, the CDR3 is TGTGCCAGCAGCTTGGCGGCTAGCGGGAACATTCAGTACTTC. This encodes CASSLAASGNIQYF.

The chain links TRBV9 to TRBJ2-1, with unresolved D. This CDR3 has 15 amino acids. Trimming shortened V by 0 bases and J by 3 bases, and 10 bases separated the two germline ends. Per the germline V gene, CDR1 is SGDLS and CDR2 is YYNGEE. The CDR3 region has the DNA TGTGCCAGCAGCGTAGGGGTACAGAGCTACAATGAGCAGTTCTTC. This codes for CASSVGVQSYNEQFF.

The chain carries TRBV19 and TRBJ2-6; weak D call: TRBD2 (6 bases). Germline V gene lookup returns CDR1 LNHDA and CDR2 SQIVND (reference sequence). The ends were cut back, 5 bases at V and 0 bases at J, with 14 bases in the middle. There are 17 residues in the CDR3. In DNA form, the CDR3 reads TGTGCCAGTAGTGAGAACGGGGGAAGCTCTGGGGCCAACGTCCTGACTTTC. Translation gives CASSENGGSSGANVLTF. The variable domain in full, with the rest retrieved from reference TRBV19 and TRBJ2-6, is DGGITQSPKYLFRKEGQNVTLSCEQNLNHDAMYWYRQDPGQGLRLIYYSQIVNDFQKGDIAEGYSVSREKKESFPLTVTSAQKNPTAFYLCASSENGGSSGANVLTFGAGSRLTVL.

As to this clone: Compared with germline, one end of the junction differs, possibly owing to a read error. This sequence joins TRBV7-2 and TRBJ1-4; D may be TRBD1 (5 bases). The CDR3 extends over 15 amino acids. From germline, CDR1 is SGHTA and CDR2 FQGNSA. DNA for the CDR3: TGTGCCAGCAGCCCGCCTGGGGGTGCTAAGGAAAAACTGTTTTTT. Amino acid sequence: CASSPPGGAKEKLFF.

The sample holds one count of this clone. The V gene is TRBV6-5, the J gene TRBJ2-7; 10 bases are shared with TRBD2. This CDR3 has 14 residues. The germline V gene has CDR1 MNHEY and CDR2 SVGAGI. V lost 5 bases and J lost 2; bases outside the gene matches: 3. The CDR3 nucleotides read TGTGCCAGCAGTAGAGCGGGGGGGCCCTACGAGCAGTACTTC. Residues: CASSRAGGPYEQYF.

In its sample, this clone was seen a few times. V usage is TRBV5-1 and J usage is TRBJ2-3, with 9 bases fitting TRBD2. Unmatched junction bases numbered 6, after V lost 0 bases and J lost 1 base. Germline-derived CDR1 and CDR2 are SGHRS and YFSETQ. This CDR3 has 17 residues. The CDR3 sequence is CASSLAGASGGTDTQYF. The DNA for the CDR3 is TGCGCCAGCAGCTTGGCCGGGGCTAGCGGGGGCACAGATACGCAGTATTTT.

The rearrangement joins TRBV6-6 to TRBJ2-4; 8 nucleotides agree with TRBD2. The J segment lost 2 bases and the V segment lost 5 bases, leaving 5 bases of the junction unmatched. Germline assignment: CDR1 MNHNY and CDR2 SVGAGI (reference sequence). This CDR3 has 15 amino acids. CDR3 amino acids: CASSRAGVSKNIQYF. The CDR3 bases are TGTGCCAGCAGTAGAGCGGGGGTGTCCAAAAACATTCAGTACTTC.

This clone showed up just a few times. V and J are TRBV5-6 and TRBJ1-2, with 9 nucleotides matching TRBD1. The CDR3 is 16 residues long. The junction had 7 bases not matched to a gene; V was cut back by 4 bases and J by 0 bases. From germline, CDR1 is SGHDT and CDR2 YYEEEE. The CDR3 sequence: CASSLGQGRSNYGYTF. For the CDR3, the DNA is TGTGCCAGCAGCCTCGGACAGGGGCGTTCTAACTATGGCTACACCTTC.

This rearrangement joins TRBV14 to TRBJ2-1, with TRBD1 matching over 8 bases. The V and J ends lost 5 bases and 6 bases, in that order; junction bases with no gene match: 15. CDR1 is SGHDN and CDR2 is FVKESK in the germline V gene. CDR3 size: 17 residues. The CDR3 nucleotides are TGTGCCAGCAGCAGAAACCCTAGCTGGACAGGGCTCAATGAGCAGTTCTTC. Its translation: CASSRNPSWTGLNEQFF.

V usage is TRBV5-1 and J usage is TRBJ1-1; D gene ambiguous. The germline V gene encodes CDR1 SGHRS and CDR2 YFSETQ. V was pared by 4 bases and J by 0 bases, with 13 bases between. This CDR3 contains 15 residues. The chain's CDR3 is CASSKQGVMNTEAFF. The CDR3 nucleotides read TGCGCCAGCAGCAAACAAGGCGTCATGAACACTGAAGCTTTCTTT.

This rearrangement joins TRBV30 to TRBJ2-2; D is uncertain. V was clipped by 1 base and J by 2 bases, with 2 bases between them. Germline V CDR1 and CDR2: GTSNPN, SVGIG (reference sequence). The CDR3 runs 12 residues. Written as DNA, the CDR3 is TGTGCCTGGAGTGATAACACCGGGGAGCTGTTTTTT. It translates to CAWSDNTGELFF.

The chain links TRBV5-6 to TRBJ2-5; tentative D call: TRBD1 (6 bases). This CDR3 has 13 residues. Germline values: CDR1 SGHDT, CDR2 YYEEEE. Trimming took off 4 bases at V and 5 bases at J, with 12 bases between the two ends. The CDR3 is CASSPVRGETQYF. CDR3 coding DNA: TGTGCCAGCAGCCCCGTGAGGGGGGAGACCCAGTACTTC.

This chain uses TRBV14 with TRBJ1-2; the D is unclear. Germline CDR1 and CDR2: SGHDN and FVKESK. The germline V and J ends were trimmed by 0 bases and 6 bases, with 17 bases remaining between them. The CDR3 length is 16 residues. CDR3 DNA sequence: TGTGCCAGCAGCCAAGAAATTGGGCGGATCAATCATGGCTACACCTTC. Its protein product is CASSQEIGRINHGYTF.

The V and J genes are TRBV7-6 and TRBJ1-1, with 9 nucleotides matching TRBD1. The CDR3 covers 17 residues. V lost 1 base, J lost 6 bases, and 12 bases stayed unmatched. The germline V gene has CDR1 SGHVS and CDR2 FNYEAQ. The CDR3 sequence: CASSLVGTGGGRAEAFF. The CDR3 bases are TGTGCCAGCAGCTTAGTTGGTACAGGGGGCGGCAGAGCTGAAGCTTTCTTT.